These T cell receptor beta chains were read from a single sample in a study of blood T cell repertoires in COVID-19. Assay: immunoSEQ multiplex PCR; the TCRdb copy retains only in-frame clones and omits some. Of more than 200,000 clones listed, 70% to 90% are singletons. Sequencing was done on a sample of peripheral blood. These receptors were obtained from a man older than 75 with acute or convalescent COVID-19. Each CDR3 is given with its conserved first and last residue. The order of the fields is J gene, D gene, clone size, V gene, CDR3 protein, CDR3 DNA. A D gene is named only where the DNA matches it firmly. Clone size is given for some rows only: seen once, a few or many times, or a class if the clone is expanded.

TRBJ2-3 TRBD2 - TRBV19 CASSLQTSGGPTNTDTQYF TGTGCCAGTAGTCTCCAGACTAGCGGGGGCCCGACAAACACAGATACGCAGTATTTT
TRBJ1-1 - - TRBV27 CASSLTGRNTEAFF TGTGCCAGCAGTTTAACAGGTAGGAACACTGAAGCTTTCTTT
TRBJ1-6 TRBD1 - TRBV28 CASSQFDRGKNSPLHF TGTGCCAGCAGTCAATTCGACAGGGGCAAGAATTCACCCCTCCACTTT
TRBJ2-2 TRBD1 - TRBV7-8 CASSGQGAGTGELFF TGTGCCAGCAGCGGTCAGGGGGCGGGCACCGGGGAGCTGTTTTTT
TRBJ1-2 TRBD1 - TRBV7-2 CASSLGQGNYGYTF TGTGCCAGCAGCTTAGGACAGGGGAACTATGGCTACACCTTC
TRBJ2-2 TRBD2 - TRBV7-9 CASSSGLAGGTGELFF TGTGCCAGCAGCTCAGGACTAGCGGGAGGCACCGGGGAGCTGTTTTTT
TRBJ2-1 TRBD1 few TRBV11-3 CASSSGQGLNNEQFF TGTGCCAGCAGCTCGGGACAGGGGCTTAACAATGAGCAGTTCTTC
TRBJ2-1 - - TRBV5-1 CASSLAAGGEQFF TGCGCCAGCAGCTTGGCCGCGGGTGGTGAGCAGTTCTTC
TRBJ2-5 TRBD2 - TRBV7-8 CASSLRTSGGRLQETQYF TGTGCCAGCAGCTTAAGGACTAGCGGGGGGCGCCTCCAAGAGACCCAGTACTTC
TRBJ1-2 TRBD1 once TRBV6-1 CASDRDRGERYTF TGTGCCAGCGATCGGGACAGGGGCGAACGCTACACCTTC
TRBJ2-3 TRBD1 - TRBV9 CASSPIDRGPDTQYF TGTGCCAGCAGCCCAATAGACAGGGGGCCAGATACGCAGTATTTT
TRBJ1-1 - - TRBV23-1 CASSQPPGLLRTEAFF TGCGCCAGCAGTCAGCCGCCGGGACTCCTAAGGACTGAAGCTTTCTTT
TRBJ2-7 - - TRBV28 CASSSPGARGTSSYEQYF TGTGCCAGCAGTTCCCCAGGGGCCCGAGGGACCAGCTCCTACGAGCAGTACTTC
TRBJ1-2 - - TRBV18 CASSPSGGNYGYTF TGTGCCAGCTCCCCTTCCGGGGGAAACTATGGCTACACCTTC
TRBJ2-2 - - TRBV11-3 CASSLGQGDTGELFF TGTGCCAGCAGCTTAGGTCAGGGTGACACCGGGGAGCTGTTTTTT
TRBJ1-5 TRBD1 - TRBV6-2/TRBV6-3 CASSDRASAHYSNQPQHF TGTGCCAGCAGCGACAGGGCGTCAGCTCATTATAGCAATCAGCCCCAGCATTTT
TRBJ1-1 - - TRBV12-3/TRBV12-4 CASSFERFEAFF TGTGCCAGCAGTTTTGAGAGGTTTGAAGCTTTCTTT
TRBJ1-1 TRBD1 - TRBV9 CASSFTPGQGSTEAFF TGTGCCAGCAGTTTTACTCCGGGACAGGGCAGCACTGAAGCTTTCTTT
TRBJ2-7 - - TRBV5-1 CASSPSIGGDYEQYF TGCGCCAGCAGCCCCAGTATAGGGGGGGATTACGAGCAGTACTTC
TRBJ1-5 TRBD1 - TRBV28 CASSFRDRGAPQHF TGTGCCAGCAGTTTTAGGGACAGGGGGGCCCCCCAGCATTTT
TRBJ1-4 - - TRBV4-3 CASSPTLPQGTNEKLFF TGCGCCAGCAGCCCAACACTCCCGCAGGGCACTAATGAAAAACTGTTTTTT
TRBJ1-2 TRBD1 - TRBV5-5 CASTMTGDYGYTF TGTGCCAGCACCATGACAGGGGACTATGGCTACACCTTC
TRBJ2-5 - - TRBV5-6 CASSFQGRETQYF TGTGCCAGCAGCTTTCAGGGCAGGGAGACCCAGTACTTC
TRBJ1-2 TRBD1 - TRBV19 CASSKQSGTEYGYTF TGTGCCAGTAGTAAACAATCCGGGACAGAGTATGGCTACACCTTC
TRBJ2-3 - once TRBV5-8 CASSSITPGHLTYTQYF TGTGCCAGCAGCTCAATAACGCCGGGACATCTCACATATACGCAGTATTTT
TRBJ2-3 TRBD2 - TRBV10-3 CAISGTTTDTQYF TGTGCCATCAGCGGGACTACAACAGATACGCAGTATTTT
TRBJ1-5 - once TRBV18 CASSPRSGNQPQHF TGTGCCAGCTCACCCCGGTCGGGCAATCAGCCCCAGCATTTT
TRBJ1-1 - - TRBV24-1 CATSDYGAVMNTEAFF TGTGCCACCAGTGATTATGGGGCCGTCATGAACACTGAAGCTTTCTTT
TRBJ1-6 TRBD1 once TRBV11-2 CASSVQGAGGNSPLHF TGTGCCAGCAGCGTACAGGGGGCAGGGGGGAATTCACCCCTCCACTTT
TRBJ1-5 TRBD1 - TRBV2 CASRGGQGLNQPQHF TGTGCCAGCAGGGGGGGACAGGGCCTAAATCAGCCCCAGCATTTT
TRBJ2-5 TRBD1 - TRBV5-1 CASSLQGQETQYF TGCGCCAGCAGCCTACAGGGGCAAGAGACCCAGTACTTC
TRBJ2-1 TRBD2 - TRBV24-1 CATSDFSGSSYNEQFF TGTGCCACCAGTGATTTTAGCGGGAGCTCCTACAATGAGCAGTTCTTC
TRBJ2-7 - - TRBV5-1 CASSWEAPEDEQYF TGCGCCAGCAGCTGGGAGGCGCCGGAGGACGAGCAGTACTTC
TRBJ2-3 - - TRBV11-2 CASSHSGGHTDTQYF TGTGCCAGCAGCCACTCCGGGGGGCACACAGATACGCAGTATTTT
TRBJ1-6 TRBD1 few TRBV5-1 CASSLAQGQGNSPLHF TGCGCCAGCAGCTTGGCCCAAGGACAGGGGAATTCACCCCTCCACTTT
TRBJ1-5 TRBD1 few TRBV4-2 CASSQVPGQGDQPQHF TGTGCCAGCAGCCAGGTACCTGGACAGGGCGATCAGCCCCAGCATTTT
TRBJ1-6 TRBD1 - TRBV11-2 CASSLAPGGRNSPLHF TGTGCTAGCAGCTTAGCCCCAGGGGGGCGTAATTCACCCCTCCACTTT
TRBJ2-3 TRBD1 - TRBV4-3 CASSQDLGQGRTDTQYF TGCGCCAGCAGCCAAGATCTCGGACAGGGGCGCACAGATACGCAGTATTTT
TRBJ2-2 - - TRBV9 CASSVDWSNTGELFF TGTGCCAGCAGCGTAGACTGGTCGAACACCGGGGAGCTGTTTTTT
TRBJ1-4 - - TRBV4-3 CASKRSSTATNEKLFF TGCGCCAGCAAACGTTCGAGCACCGCAACTAATGAAAAACTGTTTTTT
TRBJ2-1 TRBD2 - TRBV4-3 CASSQFRTSGSNEQFF TGCGCCAGCAGCCAGTTCAGGACTAGCGGGAGCAATGAGCAGTTCTTC
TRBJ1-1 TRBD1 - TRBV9 CASSTQQGDTEAFF TGTGCCAGCAGCACCCAACAGGGGGACACTGAAGCTTTCTTT
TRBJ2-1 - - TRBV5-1 CASSPDSQYYNEQFF TGCGCCAGCAGCCCTGACAGCCAGTACTACAATGAGCAGTTCTTC
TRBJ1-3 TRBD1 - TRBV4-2 CASSHTGDRVSDTIYF TGTGCCAGCAGCCACACAGGGGACAGGGTATCTGACACCATATATTTT
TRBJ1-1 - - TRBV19 CASSAGGSTEAFF TGTGCCAGTAGCGCGGGGGGGTCCACTGAAGCTTTCTTT
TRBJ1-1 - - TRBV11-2 CASSGTGPGAFF TGTGCCAGCAGCGGGACTGGGCCGGGAGCTTTCTTT
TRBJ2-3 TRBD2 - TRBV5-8 CASSFLTSGGVRDTQYF TGTGCCAGCAGCTTTTTGACTAGCGGGGGCGTACGTGATACGCAGTATTTT
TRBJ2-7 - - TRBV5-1 CASSLLQGLDEQYF TGCGCCAGCAGCTTGTTGCAGGGTTTGGACGAGCAGTACTTC
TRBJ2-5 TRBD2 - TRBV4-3 CASSQELIGGGETQYF TGCGCCAGCAGCCAAGAATTAATTGGGGGGGGAGAGACCCAGTACTTC
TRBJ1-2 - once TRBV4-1 CASSLDSGYTF TGCGCCAGCAGCTTAGACTCTGGCTACACCTTC
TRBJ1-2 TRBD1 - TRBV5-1 CASSPGQSNYGYTF TGCGCCAGCAGCCCGGGACAGTCGAACTATGGCTACACCTTC